This T cell receptor beta chain was documented in a study of blood T cell repertoires in COVID-19 (dated by TCRdb to the early 2020s). Study-level background: The collaborator samples originated in the United States, Italy and Spain and spanned the acute and convalescent phases of COVID-19. The prospective study material was composed of cDNA or gDNA derived from T cells, B-cell-depleted T cells, or PBMCs. Samples came from the ongoing ImmuneRACE study (first 160 participants) plus 1,254 subjects from 6 global collaborators. The dataset comprised deeply sampled blood TCRbeta repertoires from subjects exposed to, actively infected with, or recovered from COVID-19. The repertoires were released in a freely available public database intended as a resource for research on the immune response to SARS-CoV-2. Nearly every sample came with metadata listing a de-identified subject ID, COVID-19 status, age in years and sex. HLA class I and class II types, where available, came from metadata supplied by the sample provider rather than from assay-based typing. Beyond this particular receptor, the publication reports: The amount of clinical and demographic metadata varied by source and participant and was provided uncurated.

The immunoSEQ Assay, a bias-controlled multiplex PCR, was used to amplify TCRbeta CDR3 regions from genomic DNA. Per the source publication's procedure: Nucleated cell counts per sample were estimated from amplification of reference gene primers within the assay. To quantify the absolute abundance of each unique TCRbeta CDR3 rearrangement, sequence reads were collapsed and filtered. For each sample, productive Simpson clonality was calculated as the square root of Simpson's diversity index across productive rearrangements. The immuneACCESS repertoire file appears here via TCRdb, limited to in-frame rearrangements. These files lack a portion of the clones; in checked studies, under half of the deficit traces to unresolved V genes, and the cause of the others is not known. V, J and clone size are taken as reported in that table, and D and trimming were inferred from the DNA itself. The sample records around 320,000 clones, 87% of which are singletons. The top ten clones comprise roughly 2.1% of the sample.

Collaborating institutions collected whole blood in K2EDTA tubes following their own protocols. Collaborator samples were shipped for TCRbeta analysis as frozen whole blood, isolated PBMCs, or DNA extracted from either sample type. A note on this clone: Its antigen specificity is not known. Base quality data are lacking; no much larger clone is found one base away.

At the junction V is shortened by 2 bases and J by 7 bases; bases outside the gene matches: 13. Via the germline V gene, CDR1 is ENHRY and CDR2 SYGVKD. The CDR3 measures 17 amino acids from cysteine to phenylalanine. Only the CDR3 DNA is retained, 51 bases long and in frame from the first base. The receptor was isolated from a man aged 18 to 29 with active or convalescent COVID-19. The sample comprised peripheral blood. The sequence joins TRBV10-3 to TRBJ2-2, with 7 junctional bases fitting TRBD1. The CDR3 has the sequence CAISEPTTGQQVGELFF. The nucleotides are TGTGCCATCAGTGAGCCTACGACAGGGCAGCAGGTCGGGGAGCTGTTTTTT.